The present T cell receptor (beta chain) was sequenced within a study of T cells in Graves' hyperthyroidism and ophthalmopathy. This clonotype was found a few times. There were TCR beta CDR3 regions amplified from RNA transcripts. The TCR CDR3 first-round RT-PCR relied on the HTBI primer set. Each CDR3 protein is one row after TCRdb ran MiXCR on the multiplex PCR reads. The sample holds approximately 400,000 distinct CDR3 sequences, roughly 14% seen once. Germline CDR1 reads DFQATT; CDR2 reads SNEGSKA (reference sequence). V lost 0 bases to trimming and J lost 2 bases, with 14 bases between them. This CDR3 is built from 16 residues.

The receptor's source is a man aged 30-40 years with Graves' hyperthyroidism that later progressed to Graves' ophthalmopathy. The rearrangement uses TRBV20-1 and TRBJ1-3, with D unclear. Input material: blood. In nucleotides, the CDR3 is TGCAGTGCTAGAGATCAACTGGGATGGACTGGAAACACCATATATTTT. The encoded protein is CSARDQLGWTGNTIYF.